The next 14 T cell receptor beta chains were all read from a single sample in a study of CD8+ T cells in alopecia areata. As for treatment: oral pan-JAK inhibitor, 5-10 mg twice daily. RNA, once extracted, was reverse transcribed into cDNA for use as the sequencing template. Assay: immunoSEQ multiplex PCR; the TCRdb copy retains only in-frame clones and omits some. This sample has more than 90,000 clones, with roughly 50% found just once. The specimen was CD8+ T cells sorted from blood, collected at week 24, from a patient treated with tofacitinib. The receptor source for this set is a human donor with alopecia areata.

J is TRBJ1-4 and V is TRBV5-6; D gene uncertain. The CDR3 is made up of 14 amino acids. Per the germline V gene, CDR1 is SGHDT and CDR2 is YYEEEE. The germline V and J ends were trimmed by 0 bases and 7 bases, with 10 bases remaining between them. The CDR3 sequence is CASSLESVGEKLFF. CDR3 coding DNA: TGTGCCAGCAGCTTGGAATCAGTCGGTGAAAAACTGTTTTTT.

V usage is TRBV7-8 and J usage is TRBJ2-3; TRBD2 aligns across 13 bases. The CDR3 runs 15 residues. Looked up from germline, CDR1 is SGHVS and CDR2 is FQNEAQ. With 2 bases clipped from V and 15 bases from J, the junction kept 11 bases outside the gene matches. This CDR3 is CASSLIPGTSGAPYF. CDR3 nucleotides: TGTGCCAGCAGCTTAATTCCCGGGACTAGCGGGGCGCCATATTTT.

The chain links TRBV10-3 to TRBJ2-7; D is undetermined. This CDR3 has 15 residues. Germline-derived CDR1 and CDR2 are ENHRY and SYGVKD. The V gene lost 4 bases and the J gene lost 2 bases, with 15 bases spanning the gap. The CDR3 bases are TGTGCCATCAGTGCCGGAAAGACCACTACCTACGAGCAGTACTTC. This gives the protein CAISAGKTTTYEQYF.

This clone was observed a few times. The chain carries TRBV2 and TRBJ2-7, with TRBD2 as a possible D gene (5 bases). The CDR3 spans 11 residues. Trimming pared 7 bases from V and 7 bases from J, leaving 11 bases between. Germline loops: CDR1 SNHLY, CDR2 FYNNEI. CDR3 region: CASTAGLEQYF. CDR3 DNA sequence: TGTGCCAGCACTGCCGGACTGGAGCAGTACTTC.

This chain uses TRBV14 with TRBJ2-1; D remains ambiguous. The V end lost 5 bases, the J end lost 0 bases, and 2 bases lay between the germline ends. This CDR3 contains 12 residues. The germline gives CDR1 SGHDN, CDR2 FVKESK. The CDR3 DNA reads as TGTGCCAGCAGCTACTCCTACAATGAGCAGTTCTTC. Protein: CASSYSYNEQFF.

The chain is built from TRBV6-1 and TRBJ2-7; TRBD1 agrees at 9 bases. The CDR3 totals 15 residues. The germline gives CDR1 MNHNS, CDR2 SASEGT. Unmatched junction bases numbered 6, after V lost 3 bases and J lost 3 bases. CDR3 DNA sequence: TGTGCCAGCAGTGACGGACAGGGGACTAACTACGAGCAGTACTTC. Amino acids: CASSDGQGTNYEQYF.

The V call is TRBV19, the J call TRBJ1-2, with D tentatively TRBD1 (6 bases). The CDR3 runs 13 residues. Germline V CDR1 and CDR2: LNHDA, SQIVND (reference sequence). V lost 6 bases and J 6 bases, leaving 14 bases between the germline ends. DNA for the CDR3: TGTGCCAGTAGGTTTCCGGGGGGCGATGGCTACACCTTC. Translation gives CASRFPGGDGYTF.

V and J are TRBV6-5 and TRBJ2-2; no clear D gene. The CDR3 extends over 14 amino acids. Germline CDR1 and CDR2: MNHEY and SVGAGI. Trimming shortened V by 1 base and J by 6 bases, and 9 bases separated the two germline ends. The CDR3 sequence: CASSYFKIAGELFF. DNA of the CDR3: TGTGCCAGCAGTTACTTCAAAATAGCCGGGGAGCTGTTTTTT.

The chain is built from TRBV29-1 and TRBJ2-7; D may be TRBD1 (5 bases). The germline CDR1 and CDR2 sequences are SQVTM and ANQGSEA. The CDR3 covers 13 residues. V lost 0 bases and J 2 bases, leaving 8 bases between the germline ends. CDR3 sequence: CSVEEGHTYEQYF. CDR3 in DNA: TGCAGCGTTGAAGAGGGGCATACCTACGAGCAGTACTTC.

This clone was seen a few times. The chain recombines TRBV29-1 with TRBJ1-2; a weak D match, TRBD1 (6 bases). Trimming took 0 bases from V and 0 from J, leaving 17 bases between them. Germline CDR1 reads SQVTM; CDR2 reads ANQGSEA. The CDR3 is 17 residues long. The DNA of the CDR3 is TGCAGCGTTGAAGATTGGCAGGGGCCACATGCTAACTATGGCTACACCTTC. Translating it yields CSVEDWQGPHANYGYTF.

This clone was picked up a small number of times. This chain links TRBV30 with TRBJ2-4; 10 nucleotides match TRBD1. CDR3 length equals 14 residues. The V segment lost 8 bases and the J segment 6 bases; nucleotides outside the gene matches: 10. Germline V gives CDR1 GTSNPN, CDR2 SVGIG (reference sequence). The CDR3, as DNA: TGTGCCCTGTCCCGGGACAGGGGTTCAAACATTCAGTACTTC. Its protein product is CALSRDRGSNIQYF. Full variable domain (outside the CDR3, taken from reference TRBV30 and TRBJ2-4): SQTIHQWPATLVQPVGSPLSLECTVEGTSNPNLYWYRQAAGRGLQLLFYSVGIGQISSEVPQNLSASRPQDRQFILSSKKLLLSDSGFYLCALSRDRGSNIQYFGAGTRLSVL.

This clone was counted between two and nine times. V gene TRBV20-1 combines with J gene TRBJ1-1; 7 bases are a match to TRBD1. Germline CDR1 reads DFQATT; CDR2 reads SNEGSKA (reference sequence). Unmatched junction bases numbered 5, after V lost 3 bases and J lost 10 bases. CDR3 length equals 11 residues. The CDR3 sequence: CSARTGRVAFF. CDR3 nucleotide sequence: TGCAGTGCTAGGACAGGGAGAGTAGCTTTCTTT.

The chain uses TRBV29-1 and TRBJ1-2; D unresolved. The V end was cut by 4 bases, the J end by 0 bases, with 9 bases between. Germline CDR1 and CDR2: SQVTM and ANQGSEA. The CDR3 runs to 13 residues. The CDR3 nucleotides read TGCAGCGTTGCCGAGGGAACTAACTATGGCTACACCTTC. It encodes CSVAEGTNYGYTF.

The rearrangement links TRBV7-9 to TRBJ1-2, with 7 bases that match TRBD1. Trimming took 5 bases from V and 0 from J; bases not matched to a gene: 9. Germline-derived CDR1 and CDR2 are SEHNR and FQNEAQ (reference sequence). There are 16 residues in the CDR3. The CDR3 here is CASSIGLGQTNYGYTF. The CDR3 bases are TGTGCCAGCAGCATCGGACTGGGACAGACTAACTATGGCTACACCTTC.